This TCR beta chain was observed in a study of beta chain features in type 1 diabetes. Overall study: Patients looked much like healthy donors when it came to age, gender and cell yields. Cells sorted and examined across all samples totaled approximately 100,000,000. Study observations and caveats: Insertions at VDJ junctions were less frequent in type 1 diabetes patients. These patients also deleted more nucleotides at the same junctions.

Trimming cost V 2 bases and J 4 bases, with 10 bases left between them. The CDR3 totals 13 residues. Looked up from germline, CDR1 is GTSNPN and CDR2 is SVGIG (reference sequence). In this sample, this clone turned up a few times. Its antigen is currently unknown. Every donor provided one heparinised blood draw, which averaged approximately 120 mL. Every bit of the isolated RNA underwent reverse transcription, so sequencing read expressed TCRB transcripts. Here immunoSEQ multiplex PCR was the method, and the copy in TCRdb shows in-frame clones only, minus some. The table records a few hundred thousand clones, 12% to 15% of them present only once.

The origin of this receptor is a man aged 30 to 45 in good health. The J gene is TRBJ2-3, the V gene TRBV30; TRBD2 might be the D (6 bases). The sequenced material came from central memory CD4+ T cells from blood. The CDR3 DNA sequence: TGTGCCTGGAGTAGGGCTAGCGCAGATACGCAGTATTTT. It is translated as CAWSRASADTQYF. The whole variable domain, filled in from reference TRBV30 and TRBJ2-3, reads SQTIHQWPATLVQPVGSPLSLECTVEGTSNPNLYWYRQAAGRGLQLLFYSVGIGQISSEVPQNLSASRPQDRQFILSSKKLLLSDSGFYLCAWSRASADTQYFGPGTRLTVL.